These 25 T cell receptor beta chains originate from one sample sequenced in a study of PD-L1 blockade in urothelial cancer. Data came from immunoSEQ multiplex PCR; TCRdb stores just in-frame clones and leaves some out. The sample contains about 50,000 clones, approximately 90% of which appear only once. The material sequenced was PBMCs, taken around atezolizumab (anti-PD-L1) treatment. These receptors were obtained from a man aged 55 to 70 with urothelial cancer.

This chain joins TRBV5-4 and TRBJ1-2; D gene unclear. The CDR3 covers 16 residues. Germline-derived CDR1 and CDR2 are SGHNT and YYREEE (reference sequence). The ends were cut back, 0 bases at V and 0 bases at J, with 12 bases in the middle. Written as DNA, the CDR3 is TGTGCCAGCAGCTTGGGGGCAGGCAACTCTAACTATGGCTACACCTTC. Residues: CASSLGAGNSNYGYTF.

V and J are TRBV5-4 and TRBJ1-2; D gene unclear. The ends were cut back, 4 bases at V and 3 bases at J, with 16 bases in the middle. The V gene's germline CDR1 is SGHNT and CDR2 YYREEE (reference sequence). There are 15 residues in the CDR3. The CDR3 DNA sequence: TGTGCCAGCAGCCGAACGCCATCAGCGGACTATGGCTACACCTTC. As protein: CASSRTPSADYGYTF.

This clone was detected only a few times. The gene calls are TRBV7-8 and TRBJ1-4; weak D call: TRBD1 (6 bases). V gave up 1 base and J gave up 5 bases, with 14 bases separating them. The CDR3 contains 16 residues. Germline values: CDR1 SGHVS, CDR2 FQNEAQ. The CDR3 protein is CASSLGNGQPNEKLFF. CDR3 coding DNA: TGTGCCAGCAGCTTAGGCAACGGACAGCCGAATGAAAAACTGTTTTTT.

Note on this clone: One junction end does not reproduce the germline sequence, and a read error may be involved. The chain is built from TRBV7-7 and TRBJ2-5, with TRBD2 matching over 13 bases. Germline V gene data show CDR1 as SSHAT and CDR2 as FNYEAQ (reference sequence). This CDR3 has 17 residues. This CDR3 reads CASSLGGLAGVQETQYF. DNA for the CDR3: TGTGCTAGCAGCTTAGGTGGACTAGCGGGGGTCCAAGAGACCCAGTACTTC.

In this sample, this clone turned up a few times. V gene TRBV6-5 combines with J gene TRBJ1-6, with a possible D match to TRBD1 (5 bases). This CDR3 region has 13 residues. In germline, CDR1 is MNHEY, CDR2 SVGAGI. Trimming left V 9 bases short and J 5 bases short, with 11 bases between. The CDR3 sequence: CASGQSHNSPLHF. Here the CDR3 DNA reads TGTGCCAGTGGACAATCCCATAATTCACCCCTCCACTTT.

This chain uses TRBV6-5 with TRBJ1-1, with D unresolved. The CDR3 consists of 16 residues. Germline-derived CDR1 and CDR2 are MNHEY and SVGAGI. Trimming shortened V by 1 base and J by 0 bases, and 12 bases separated the two germline ends. This CDR3 is CASSYYELTMNTEAFF. CDR3 coding DNA: TGTGCCAGCAGTTACTACGAGTTGACTATGAACACTGAAGCTTTCTTT.

The V and J genes are TRBV7-9 and TRBJ1-1, with D possibly TRBD1 on 6 matching bases. The germline CDR1 and CDR2 sequences are SEHNR and FQNEAQ (reference sequence). The CDR3 runs to 14 residues. V lost 3 bases and J 5 bases, leaving 13 bases between the germline ends. The CDR3 coding sequence is TGTGCCAGCAGCTTGTTACAGGGTAGGACTGAAGCTTTCTTT. This codes for CASSLLQGRTEAFF.

V usage is TRBV2 and J usage is TRBJ1-2, with a tentative D call TRBD1 (5 bases). Per the germline V gene, CDR1 is SNHLY and CDR2 is FYNNEI. Trimming removed 5 bases at V and 4 bases at J, with 11 bases between. CDR3 length: 13 amino acids. The DNA of the CDR3 is TGTGCCAGCAGTTTGACAGAGATCTATGGCTACACCTTC. This gives the protein CASSLTEIYGYTF.

This chain joins TRBV19 and TRBJ2-1; 8 bases agree with TRBD2. Trimming at V came to 0 bases and at J to 11 bases, leaving 9 bases not matched to a gene. The V gene's germline CDR1 is LNHDA and CDR2 SQIVND (reference sequence). This CDR3 spans 15 amino acids. DNA of the CDR3: TGTGCCAGTAGTATAGATCTTGAGCGGGGGCGGCAGCAGTTCTTC. Its translation: CASSIDLERGRQQFF.

The chain links TRBV5-1 to TRBJ1-5; maybe TRBD1 (6 bases). CDR1 SGHRS and CDR2 YFSETQ come from the germline V gene. Trimming took 0 bases from V and 6 from J, leaving 13 bases between them. This CDR3 has 15 residues. The CDR3 DNA follows: TGCGCCAGCAGCTTGGACGGGCAGGGGACTCAGCCCCAGCATTTT. Translated: CASSLDGQGTQPQHF.

V gene TRBV5-1 combines with J gene TRBJ2-1; 15 bases are a match to TRBD2. Looked up from germline, CDR1 is SGHRS and CDR2 is YFSETQ. Unmatched junction bases numbered 3, after V lost 4 bases and J lost 7 bases. The CDR3 totals 15 residues. In DNA, the CDR3 is TGCGCCAGCAGCAGGACTAGCGGGGGGGGGAATGAGCAGTTCTTC. Its translation: CASSRTSGGGNEQFF.

Only one count was recorded for this clone. The chain combines TRBV2 with TRBJ1-3; TRBD1 aligns across 11 bases. The CDR3 has 15 residues. Germline assignment: CDR1 SNHLY and CDR2 FYNNEI. The ends lost 5 bases at V and 4 bases at J; junction bases unmatched: 4. CDR3 protein: CASSYGQGAGNTIYF. CDR3 DNA: TGTGCCAGCAGTTACGGACAGGGGGCGGGAAACACCATATATTTT.

The chain has TRBV6-5 and TRBJ2-7; TRBD1 is a possible D gene (6 bases). Germline CDR1 is MNHEY and CDR2 is SVGAGI. The CDR3 has 15 amino acids. Trimming left V 9 bases short and J 3 bases short, with 21 bases between. The CDR3 DNA is TGTGCCAGGGGTTCGGACCGGGACAAGCACTACGAGCAGTACTTC. Translation gives CARGSDRDKHYEQYF.

The rearrangement joins TRBV7-2 to TRBJ1-3; 7 bases are shared with TRBD1. CDR1 and CDR2 from the germline V gene are SGHTA and FQGNSA. V trimming: 7 bases; J trimming: 0 bases; junction bases outside the gene matches: 6. This CDR3 contains 15 residues. The CDR3 loop reads CASTQGGGSGNTIYF. As DNA, the CDR3 is TGTGCCAGCACCCAGGGGGGCGGCTCTGGAAACACCATATATTTT.

The chain employs TRBV5-4 and TRBJ2-1; D ambiguous. V was trimmed by 2 bases and J by 3 bases, leaving 6 bases between them. CDR1 and CDR2 (germline): SGHNT, YYREEE (reference sequence). There are 13 residues in the CDR3. The CDR3 protein is CASSLPGYNEQFF. The DNA for the CDR3 is TGTGCCAGCAGCTTACCAGGCTACAATGAGCAGTTCTTC.

The chain has TRBV11-2 and TRBJ2-1, with 7 positions matching TRBD1. V gave up 3 bases and J gave up 9 bases; unmatched junction bases: 11. Germline assignment: CDR1 SGHAT and CDR2 FQNNGV. The CDR3 spans 15 residues. CDR3: CASSFLRGRVGEQFF. The CDR3 DNA follows: TGTGCCAGCAGCTTTTTGAGGGGGCGCGTCGGTGAGCAGTTCTTC.

This chain connects TRBV5-6 to TRBJ2-5, with 8 bases identical to TRBD1. CDR1 is SGHDT and CDR2 is YYEEEE in the germline V gene. CDR3 length: 12 amino acids. After removal of 3 bases from V and 5 bases from J, the junction contained 0 bases not matched to a gene. CDR3 bases: TGTGCCAGCAGCTACAGGGGGGAGACCCAGTACTTC. This codes for CASSYRGETQYF.

This clone was seen once. V and J are TRBV11-3 and TRBJ1-1, with a tentative D call TRBD1 (5 bases). The V end was cut by 5 bases, the J end by 7 bases, with 14 bases between. The CDR3 totals 13 residues. The V gene's germline CDR1 is SGHNT and CDR2 YENEEA. The CDR3 DNA follows: TGTGCCAGCAGCCCCCGGGACTTCCATGAAGCTTTCTTT. Protein sequence: CASSPRDFHEAFF.

V is TRBV30 and J is TRBJ2-2; D may be TRBD2 (5 bases). V lost 4 bases and J 7 bases, leaving 7 bases between the germline ends. This CDR3 has 11 amino acids. Germline V gene lookup returns CDR1 GTSNPN and CDR2 SVGIG (reference sequence). DNA for the CDR3: TGTGCCTGGACACGGGGCGGGGAGCTGTTTTTT. Amino acids: CAWTRGGELFF. Full variable domain (rest looked up from reference TRBV30 and TRBJ2-2): SQTIHQWPATLVQPVGSPLSLECTVEGTSNPNLYWYRQAAGRGLQLLFYSVGIGQISSEVPQNLSASRPQDRQFILSSKKLLLSDSGFYLCAWTRGGELFFGEGSRLTVL.

The chain joins TRBV4-2 to TRBJ2-7; possibly TRBD2 for D (6 bases). CDR3 length: 16 residues. Trimming cost V 1 base and J 5 bases, with 18 bases left between them. Germline V CDR1 and CDR2: LGHNA, YNFKEQ. The CDR3 is CASSQAGSTWRDEQYF. CDR3 coding DNA: TGTGCCAGCAGCCAAGCGGGGAGCACCTGGAGGGACGAGCAGTACTTC.

The table lists this clone with a few counts. This chain links TRBV6-6 with TRBJ1-6; TRBD1 matches at 7 bases. The ends lost 6 bases at V and 6 bases at J; junction bases unmatched: 5. The CDR3 consists of 14 residues. Per the germline V gene, CDR1 is MNHNY and CDR2 is SVGAGI (reference sequence). This chain's CDR3 is CASRLGQTNSPLHF. In DNA, the CDR3 is TGTGCCAGCAGACTGGGACAGACTAATTCACCCCTCCACTTT.

Of note for this clone: Compared with germline, one end of the junction differs, possibly owing to a read error. The gene calls are TRBV7-7 and TRBJ2-7; D might be TRBD2 (5 bases). The CDR3 is made up of 13 amino acids. Germline assignment: CDR1 SSHAT and CDR2 FNYEAQ (reference sequence). The CDR3 here is CASSFAAAHEQYF. CDR3 sequence (DNA): TGTGCTAGCAGCTTCGCAGCGGCGCACGAGCAGTACTTC.

This sequence joins TRBV7-9 and TRBJ1-6, with a weak D call TRBD1 (5 bases). The germline gives CDR1 SEHNR, CDR2 FQNEAQ (reference sequence). The V end was cut by 4 bases, the J end by 7 bases, with 17 bases between. The CDR3 contains 16 residues. CDR3 amino acids: CASSWGGGPENSPLHF. CDR3 coding DNA: TGTGCCAGCAGCTGGGGGGGTGGACCCGAAAATTCACCCCTCCACTTT.

The chain is built from TRBV2 and TRBJ1-6; D uncertain. V was trimmed by 5 bases and J by 7 bases, leaving 15 bases between them. The CDR3 runs 15 residues. CDR1 and CDR2 from the germline V gene are SNHLY and FYNNEI. The chain's CDR3 is CASSTGSSANSPLHF. The DNA for the CDR3 is TGTGCCAGCAGTACCGGGAGTTCGGCAAATTCACCCCTCCACTTT.

A word on this clone: The junction and the germline gene differ at one end; a read error may be behind it. The V call is TRBV7-7, the J call TRBJ2-2; D is uncertain. Germline CDR1 SSHAT, CDR2 FNYEAQ (reference sequence). CDR3 length: 13 amino acids. The CDR3 reads CASSLTVTGELFF. Here the CDR3 DNA reads TGTGCTAGCAGCTTAACAGTGACCGGGGAGCTGTTTTTT.